The 8 T cell receptor beta chains below were found in one sample sequenced in a study of blood T cells in healthy people across ages. Primers used in a second PCR of about 7 to 12 cycles were a sample-barcoded 5' primer and a J-beta primer mix. TCRdb reprocessed the 5' RACE reads via MiXCR and lists one record per CDR3 protein. This table has about 780,000 distinct CDR3 sequences, 55% to 65% appearing once. The sample comprised blood. The receptor set was obtained from a man aged 25 to 45 in good health.

CDR3 bases: TGTGCCAGCAGCCCAGGGACAGCCTGCGAGCAGTACTTC. Translated, it gives CASSPGTACEQYF. V gene TRBV7-9 combines with J gene TRBJ2-7; 7 bases match TRBD1. The CDR3 loop spans 13 amino acids. Per germline, CDR1 SEHNR and CDR2 FQNEAQ (reference sequence). The V gene end was trimmed by 5 bases and the J gene end by 6 bases; junction bases not matched to a gene: 7.

The chain carries TRBV10-3 and TRBJ2-7; TRBD2 aligns across 8 bases. Germline V CDR1 and CDR2: ENHRY, SYGVKD. V shed 0 bases and J 2 bases; nucleotides not matched to a gene: 12. The CDR3 spans 18 residues. The CDR3 sequence: CAISESGSGDYRPYEQYF. CDR3 DNA: TGTGCCATCAGTGAGTCGGGTAGCGGGGACTACCGACCCTACGAGCAGTACTTC.

This clonotype was seen just once. The chain uses TRBV5-1 and TRBJ2-3; TRBD1 matches at 10 bases. Trimming cost V 3 bases and J 2 bases; bases outside gene matches: 3. The germline gives CDR1 SGHRS, CDR2 YFSETQ. This CDR3 is built from 15 residues. The CDR3 here is CASSSDRGDTDTQYF. The CDR3 region has the DNA TGCGCCAGCAGCTCGGACAGGGGGGACACAGATACGCAGTATTTT.

The V and J genes are TRBV7-2 and TRBJ2-1, with 12 bases identical to TRBD2. Looked up from germline, CDR1 is SGHTA and CDR2 is FQGNSA. The CDR3 length is 16 residues. Unmatched junction bases numbered 7, after V lost 4 bases and J lost 6 bases. CDR3 DNA: TGTGCCAGCAGCTGGGCACTAGCGGGGGGATTCAATGAGCAGTTCTTC. It specifies CASSWALAGGFNEQFF.

This clonotype is a singleton in its sample. The chain links TRBV7-9 to TRBJ1-3, with D possibly matching TRBD1 (5 bases). The CDR3 is 16 amino acids. V was pared by 2 bases and J by 0 bases, with 11 bases between. Germline V gene data show CDR1 as SEHNR and CDR2 as FQNEAQ (reference sequence). CDR3 coding DNA: TGTGCCAGCAGCTTATCGGCAGGGCTCTCTGGAAACACCATATATTTT. Protein: CASSLSAGLSGNTIYF.

This clonotype appeared a single time. This sequence joins TRBV14 and TRBJ2-1; the match to TRBD2 covers 7 bases. Germline assignment: CDR1 SGHDN and CDR2 FVKESK. CDR3 size: 16 residues. V was clipped by 0 bases and J by 7 bases; unmatched bases: 9. CDR3 protein: CASSQEGTGGRNEQFF. As DNA, the CDR3 is TGTGCCAGCAGCCAAGAAGGAACGGGGGGACGGAATGAGCAGTTCTTC.

The genes are TRBV20-1 and TRBJ2-1; weak D call: TRBD2 (5 bases). In germline, CDR1 is DFQATT, CDR2 SNEGSKA (reference sequence). Trimming stripped 1 base from V and 8 bases from J, with 12 bases between. The CDR3 has 13 amino acids. CDR3 coding DNA: TGCAGTGCTAGAGGAGGCGGAGGTGATGAGCAGTTCTTC. Translating gives CSARGGGGDEQFF.

A single count supports this clonotype. The chain employs TRBV6-5 and TRBJ2-1; TRBD2 aligns across 7 bases. Per the germline V gene, CDR1 is MNHEY and CDR2 is SVGAGI. The junction had 11 bases not matched to a gene; V was cut back by 6 bases and J by 6 bases. The CDR3 extends over 15 amino acids. CDR3 coding DNA: TGTGCCAGCAGACCGACTAGCTTCGACGTCAATGAGCAGTTCTTC. This encodes CASRPTSFDVNEQFF.